This T cell receptor beta chain comes out of a study of T cell responses to AZD1222 COVID-19 vaccine. About the research overall: Combined were second doses at about 4 or about 12 weeks. Notes on the study in general: Just 5 or 6 AZD1222 recipients tested seropositive at baseline. It should be noted that donors were predominantly white British and more often female, and clonal diversity was possibly underestimated. Spike-specific TCR breadth and depth rose after two AZD1222 doses.

Libraries were prepared by immunoSEQ multiplex PCR; TCRdb keeps only in-frame clonotypes and omits some of them. The sample carries about 96,000 clones, about nine tenths recorded once. V was pared by 1 base and J by 4 bases, with 5 bases of the junction left unmatched. The CDR3 runs 16 residues. The germline V gene has CDR1 PRHDT and CDR2 FYEKMQ (reference sequence). As to this clone: Its antigen is as yet unknown.

The receptor's source is an adult in good health. The source material was peripheral blood, sampled on day 0 of AZD1222 vaccination. The chain recombines TRBV13 with TRBJ1-2; TRBD1 matches 11 bases. The chain's CDR3 is CASSLEDRGRSYGYTF. The CDR3 coding sequence is TGTGCCAGCAGCTTAGAGGACAGGGGGCGCAGCTATGGCTACACCTTC.